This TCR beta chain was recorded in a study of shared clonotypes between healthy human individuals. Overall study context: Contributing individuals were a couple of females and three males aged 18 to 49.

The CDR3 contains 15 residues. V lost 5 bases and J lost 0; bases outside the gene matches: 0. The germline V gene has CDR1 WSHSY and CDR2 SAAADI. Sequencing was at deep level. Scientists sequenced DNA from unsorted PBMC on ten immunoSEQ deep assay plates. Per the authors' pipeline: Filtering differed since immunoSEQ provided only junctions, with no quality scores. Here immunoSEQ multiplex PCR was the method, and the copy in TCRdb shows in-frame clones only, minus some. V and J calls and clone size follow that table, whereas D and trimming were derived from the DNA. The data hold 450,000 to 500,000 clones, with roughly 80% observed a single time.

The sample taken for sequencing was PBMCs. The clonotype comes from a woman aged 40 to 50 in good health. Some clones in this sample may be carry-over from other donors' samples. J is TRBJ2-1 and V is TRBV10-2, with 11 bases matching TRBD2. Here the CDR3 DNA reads TGCGCCAGCAGTACTAGCGGGGGCTCCTACAATGAGCAGTTCTTC. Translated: CASSTSGGSYNEQFF.